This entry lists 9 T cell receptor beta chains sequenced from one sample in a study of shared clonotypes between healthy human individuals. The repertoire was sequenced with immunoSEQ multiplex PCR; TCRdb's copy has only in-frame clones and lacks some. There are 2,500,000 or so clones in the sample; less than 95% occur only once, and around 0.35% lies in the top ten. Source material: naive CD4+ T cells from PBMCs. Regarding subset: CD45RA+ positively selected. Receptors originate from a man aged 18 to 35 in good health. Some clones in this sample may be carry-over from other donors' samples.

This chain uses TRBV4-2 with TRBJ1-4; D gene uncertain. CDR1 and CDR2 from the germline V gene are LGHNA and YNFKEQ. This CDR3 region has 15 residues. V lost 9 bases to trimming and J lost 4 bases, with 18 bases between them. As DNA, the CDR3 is TGTGCCAGTCGAACCCTCCGGAGTATTAATGAAAAACTGTTTTTT. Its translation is CASRTLRSINEKLFF.

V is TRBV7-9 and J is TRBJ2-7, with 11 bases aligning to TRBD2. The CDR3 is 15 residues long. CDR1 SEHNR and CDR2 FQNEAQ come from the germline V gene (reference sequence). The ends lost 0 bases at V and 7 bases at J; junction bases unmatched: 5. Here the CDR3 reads CASSLATSGSEEQYF. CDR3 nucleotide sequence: TGTGCCAGCAGCTTAGCTACTAGCGGGAGTGAAGAGCAGTACTTC.

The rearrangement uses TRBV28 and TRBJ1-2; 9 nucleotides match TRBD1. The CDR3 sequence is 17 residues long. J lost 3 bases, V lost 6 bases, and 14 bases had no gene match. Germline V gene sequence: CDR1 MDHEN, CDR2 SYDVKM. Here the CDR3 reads CASSLRGQGAPHYGYTF. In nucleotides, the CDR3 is TGTGCCAGCAGCCTTCGGGGACAGGGAGCACCCCACTATGGCTACACCTTC.

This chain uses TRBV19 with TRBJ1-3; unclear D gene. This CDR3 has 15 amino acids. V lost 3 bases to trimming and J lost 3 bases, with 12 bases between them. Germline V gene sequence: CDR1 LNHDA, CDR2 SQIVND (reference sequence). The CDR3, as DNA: TGTGCCAGTAGTATTAGAATGGGAGGTGGAAACACCATATATTTT. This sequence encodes CASSIRMGGGNTIYF.

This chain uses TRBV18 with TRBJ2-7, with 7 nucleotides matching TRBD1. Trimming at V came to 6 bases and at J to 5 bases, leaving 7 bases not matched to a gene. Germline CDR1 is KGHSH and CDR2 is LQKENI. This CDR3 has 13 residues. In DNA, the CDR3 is TGTGCCAGCTCCCCCAAGACAGGGAACGAGCAGTACTTC. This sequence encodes CASSPKTGNEQYF.

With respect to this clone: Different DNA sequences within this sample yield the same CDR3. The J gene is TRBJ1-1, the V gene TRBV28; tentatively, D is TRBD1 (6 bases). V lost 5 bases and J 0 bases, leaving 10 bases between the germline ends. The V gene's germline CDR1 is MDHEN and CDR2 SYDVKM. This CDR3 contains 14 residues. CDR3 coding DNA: TGTGCCAGCAGTCTCGGACAGTTGAACACTGAAGCTTTCTTT. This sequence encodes CASSLGQLNTEAFF. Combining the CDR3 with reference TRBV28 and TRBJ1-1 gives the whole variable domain DVKVTQSSRYLVKRTGEKVFLECVQDMDHENMFWYRQDPGLGLRLIYFSYDVKMKEKGDIPEGYSVSREKKERFSLILESASTNQTSMYLCASSLGQLNTEAFFGQGTRLTVV.

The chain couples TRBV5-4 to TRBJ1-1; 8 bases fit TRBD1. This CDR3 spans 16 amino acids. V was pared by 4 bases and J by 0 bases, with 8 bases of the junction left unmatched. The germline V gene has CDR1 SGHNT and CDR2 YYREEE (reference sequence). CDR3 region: CASSQGQGALNTEAFF. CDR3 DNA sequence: TGTGCCAGCAGCCAGGGGCAGGGGGCTTTGAACACTGAAGCTTTCTTT.

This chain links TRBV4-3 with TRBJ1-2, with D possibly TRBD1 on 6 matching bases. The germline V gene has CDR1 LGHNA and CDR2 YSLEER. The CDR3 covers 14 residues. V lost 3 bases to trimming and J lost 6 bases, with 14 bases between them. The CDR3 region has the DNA TGCGCCAGCAGCCACGGACAGCTTACAGATGGCTACACCTTC. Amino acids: CASSHGQLTDGYTF.

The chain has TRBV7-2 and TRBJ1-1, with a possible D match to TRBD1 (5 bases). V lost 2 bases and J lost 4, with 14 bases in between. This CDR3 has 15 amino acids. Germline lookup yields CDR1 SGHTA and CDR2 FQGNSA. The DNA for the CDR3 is TGTGCCAGCAGCTTAATTGGGGGGGAGATCACTGAAGCTTTCTTT. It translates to CASSLIGGEITEAFF.